This is a list of T cell receptor beta chains from one sample in a study of human T cells and chemical hapten exposure. In TCRdb, the RACE reads were re-called with MiXCR into one record per CDR3 protein. The profile shows 80,000 to 100,000 distinct CDR3 sequences, around an eighth of them singletons. The material was whole blood, obtained in connection with sensitization to the hapten diphenylcyclopropenone (DPC). The receptors derive from a woman in her forties with alopecia areata. Some clones in this sample may be carry-over from other donors' samples. Both conserved end residues are part of each CDR3. The D gene is left open where the match is weak. Only part of the rows carry a size: once, few, many, or a class if the clone is expanded.

TRBV4-3	few	TRBD2	TRBJ2-5	TGCGCCAGCAGCCAAGATCGGACTAGTCAAGAGACCCAGTACTTC	CASSQDRTSQETQYF
TRBV5-1	-	-	TRBJ2-5	TGCGCCAGCAGCTGGGGGAAAGAGACCCAGTACTTC	CASSWGKETQYF
TRBV6-2/TRBV6-3	many	-	TRBJ1-6	TGTGCCAGCAGACCCGTTGGTGGAGGATCACCCCTCCACTTT	CASRPVGGGSPLHF
TRBV7-8	few	TRBD2	TRBJ2-1	TGTGCCAGCAGATCAGGGACTAGCGGAACTTCCTGGGGGAATGAGCAGTTCTTC	CASRSGTSGTSWGNEQFF
TRBV29-1	many	-	TRBJ2-3	TGCAGCGTTACTAGGGGAGAGGTCACAGATACGCAGTATTTT	CSVTRGEVTDTQYF
TRBV2	few	TRBD2	TRBJ2-1	TGTGCCAGCAGTGAAGACCTAGCGGTGAATGAGCAGTTCTTC	CASSEDLAVNEQFF
TRBV4-3	few	-	TRBJ2-7	TGCGCCAGGGGAGACGCTGTGGGCGAGCAGTACTTC	CARGDAVGEQYF
TRBV29-1	few	-	TRBJ2-1	TGCAGCGTTGTGGGCACACGCAATGAGCAGTTCTTC	CSVVGTRNEQFF
TRBV28	-	-	TRBJ1-1	TGTGCCAGCAGTCCTTTGAACACTGAAGCTTTCTTT	CASSPLNTEAFF
TRBV2	few	-	TRBJ2-1	TGTGCCAGCAGCCTGCGAACTGGGTACAATGAGCAGTTCTTC	CASSLRTGYNEQFF
TRBV7-8	many	-	TRBJ2-5	TGTGCCAGCAGCCCTAACCCGGAGACCCAGTACTTC	CASSPNPETQYF
TRBV7-6	few	-	TRBJ2-3	TGTGCCAGCAGCGGGGCTAGTGGCACAGATACGCAGTATTTT	CASSGASGTDTQYF
TRBV25-1	-	-	TRBJ2-1	TGTGCCAGCAGTGGTCTACACCACTCCTACAATGAGCAGTTCTTC	CASSGLHHSYNEQFF
TRBV10-3	many	TRBD1	TRBJ2-7	TGTGCCATCAGGAGGGGGACAGGGAATGACGAGCAGTACTTC	CAIRRGTGNDEQYF
TRBV3-1	many	-	TRBJ2-6	TGTGCCAGCAGCCAAGAAGGGCACAGGTTCTCTGGGGCCAACGTCCTGACTTTC	CASSQEGHRFSGANVLTF
TRBV29-1	many	TRBD1	TRBJ2-7	TGCAGCGTGGGACAGAGCTCCTACGAGCAGTACTTC	CSVGQSSYEQYF
TRBV6-6	few	-	TRBJ1-5	TGTGCCAGCAAGTGGGAGTTCAATCAGCCCCAGCATTTT	CASKWEFNQPQHF
TRBV7-2	-	TRBD1	TRBJ2-1	TGTGCCAGCAGCGTCTTACAGGGGTCGGCGTACAATGAGCAGTTCTTC	CASSVLQGSAYNEQFF
TRBV5-1	few	TRBD2	TRBJ2-5	TGCGCCAGCAGCTTGGGGCCTAGCGGGACTCAGGAGACCCAGTACTTC	CASSLGPSGTQETQYF
TRBV28	many	-	TRBJ2-3	TGTGCCAGCAGTTCCGCCGGGACACCCACAGATACGCAGTATTTT	CASSSAGTPTDTQYF
TRBV9	-	-	TRBJ2-2	TGTGCCAGCAGCCGGACGGTCACCGGGGAGCTGTTTTTT	CASSRTVTGELFF
TRBV5-1	-	TRBD1	TRBJ2-7	TGCGCCAGCAGGAGGACAGGGACCTACGAGCAGTACTTC	CASRRTGTYEQYF
TRBV18	-	-	TRBJ1-1	TGTGCCAGCTCACTTAACGGTTATGAAGCTTTCTTT	CASSLNGYEAFF
TRBV2	-	-	TRBJ1-5	TGTGCCAGCAGTGAAGTAGGACCCTATCAGCCCCAGCATTTT	CASSEVGPYQPQHF
TRBV18	many	-	TRBJ1-4	TGTGCCAGCTCACCGAGGAGCGTTGCAACTAATGAAAAACTGTTTTTT	CASSPRSVATNEKLFF
TRBV7-9	-	-	TRBJ2-3	TGTGCCAGCAGCTTGGACGGGGAAAGCACAGATACGCAGTATTTT	CASSLDGESTDTQYF
TRBV4-3	-	-	TRBJ2-3	TGCGCCAGCAGCCTAAGCTTGGGGGGCACAGATACGCAGTATTTT	CASSLSLGGTDTQYF
TRBV20-1	few	-	TRBJ2-1	TGCAGTGCTCCCGGGACGGTCGGTTGGCATGAGCAGTTCTTC	CSAPGTVGWHEQFF
TRBV28	-	-	TRBJ2-1	TGTGCCTCTTCCTACAATGAGCAGTTCTTC	CASSYNEQFF
TRBV7-9	-	-	TRBJ2-1	TGTGCCAGCAGGCGGGACGGAGAGCAGTTCTTC	CASRRDGEQFF
TRBV6-2/TRBV6-3	many	TRBD2	TRBJ2-7	TGTGCCAGCAGAATGGGACTAGGCGAGCAGTACTTC	CASRMGLGEQYF
TRBV10-2	few	-	TRBJ2-7	TGCGCCAGCAGTGGTCTAGCGAACTCCTACGAGCAGTACTTC	CASSGLANSYEQYF
TRBV4-1	few	-	TRBJ1-1	TGCGCCAGCAGCCCAGAGGCTAGAAGTACAACGAACACTGAAGCTTTCTTT	CASSPEARSTTNTEAFF
TRBV4-1	many	-	TRBJ2-1	TGCGCCAGCAGCCAAGACGGGGTGAGCTCCTACAATGAGCAGTTCTTC	CASSQDGVSSYNEQFF
TRBV12-3/TRBV12-4	few	TRBD2	TRBJ2-1	TGTGCCAGCAGCCCAACTAGCGGGAGGCTCGATGAGCAGTTCTTC	CASSPTSGRLDEQFF
TRBV7-9	many	-	TRBJ1-4	TGTGCCAGCAGCCGGATGGTCAGGGAACTGTTTTTT	CASSRMVRELFF
TRBV20-1	-	-	TRBJ2-3	TGCAGTGCTAGAGATCGTGAAGCGGCTTATCCTAGCACAGATACGCAGTATTTT	CSARDREAAYPSTDTQYF
TRBV4-1	-	-	TRBJ2-2	TGCGCCAGCAGCCAAACTCAGAGAGGGGAGCTGTTTTTT	CASSQTQRGELFF
TRBV18	many	-	TRBJ1-5	TGTGCCAGCTCACCACCGCCGGGACAAAATCAGCCCCAGCATTTT	CASSPPPGQNQPQHF
TRBV3-1	medium-sized	-	TRBJ2-3	TGTGCCAGCAGCCTCGCGGGGTGGGCACCGCAGTATTTT	CASSLAGWAPQYF
TRBV20-1	few	-	TRBJ2-7	TGCAGTGCTAGAGTAGCCGGATTGGGACTCTACGAGCAGTACTTC	CSARVAGLGLYEQYF
TRBV7-6	-	TRBD2	TRBJ2-7	TGTGCCAGCAGCGCCGGGACTAGCGGGAGGGGGGCCTACGAGCAGTACTTC	CASSAGTSGRGAYEQYF
TRBV2	few	-	TRBJ2-3	TGTGCCAGCAGTGACAGGGTGCCCCCGGGTACGCAGTATTTT	CASSDRVPPGTQYF
TRBV28	-	TRBD2	TRBJ2-3	TGTGCCAGCAACCCAGCGGGAGTAACTGATACGCAGTATTTT	CASNPAGVTDTQYF
TRBV20-1	-	TRBD1	TRBJ2-7	TGCAGTGCTAGAGATCTACTCGGGACAGGAAGCTCCTACGAGCAGTACTTC	CSARDLLGTGSSYEQYF
TRBV19	few	-	TRBJ2-7	TGTGCCAGTAACAGCCACTGGGGCTACGAGCAGTACTTC	CASNSHWGYEQYF
TRBV7-9	-	-	TRBJ2-3	TGTGCCAGCAGCCCCCGACGGAACTACCTCACAGATACGCAGTATTTT	CASSPRRNYLTDTQYF
TRBV20-1	many	-	TRBJ2-1	TGCAGTGCTAGAAGGCGAATAGCGGCAGGGGCGTCCTACAATGAGCAGTTCTTC	CSARRRIAAGASYNEQFF
TRBV11-2	many	-	TRBJ1-1	TGTGCCAGCAGCTTAGTGATCGGGGACTACACTGAAGCTTTCTTT	CASSLVIGDYTEAFF
TRBV30	few	-	TRBJ1-6	TGTGCCTGGAGTGTGGGGGTTGGCTATAATTCACCCCTCCACTTT	CAWSVGVGYNSPLHF
TRBV6-5	-	TRBD1	TRBJ1-1	TGTGCCAGCAGCTCCGGGACAGTTGACACTGAAGCTTTCTTT	CASSSGTVDTEAFF
TRBV9	few	TRBD1	TRBJ1-1	TGTGCCAGCAGCATGACAGGGGTTACTGAAGCTTTCTTT	CASSMTGVTEAFF
TRBV4-2	many	TRBD1	TRBJ1-5	TGTGCCAGCAGCCAAACAGGGGGCAATCAGCCCCAGCATTTT	CASSQTGGNQPQHF